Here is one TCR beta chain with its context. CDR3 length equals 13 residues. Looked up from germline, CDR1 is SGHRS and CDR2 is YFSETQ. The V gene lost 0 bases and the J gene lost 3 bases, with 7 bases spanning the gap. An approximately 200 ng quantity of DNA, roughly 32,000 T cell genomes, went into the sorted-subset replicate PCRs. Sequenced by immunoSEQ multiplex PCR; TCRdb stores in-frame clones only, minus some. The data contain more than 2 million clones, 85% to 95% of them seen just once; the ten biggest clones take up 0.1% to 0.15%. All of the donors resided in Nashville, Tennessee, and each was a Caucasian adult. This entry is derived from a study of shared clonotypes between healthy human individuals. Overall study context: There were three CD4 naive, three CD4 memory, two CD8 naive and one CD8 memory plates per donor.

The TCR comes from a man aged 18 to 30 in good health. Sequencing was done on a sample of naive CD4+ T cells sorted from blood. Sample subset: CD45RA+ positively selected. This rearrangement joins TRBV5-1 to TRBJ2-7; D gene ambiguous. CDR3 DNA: TGCGCCAGCAGCTTGGTACAGTACTACGAGCAGTACTTC. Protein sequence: CASSLVQYYEQYF. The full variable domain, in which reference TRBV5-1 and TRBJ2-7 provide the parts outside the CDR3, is KAGVTQTPRYLIKTRGQQVTLSCSPISGHRSVSWYQQTPGQGLQFLFEYFSETQRNKGNFPGRFSGRQFSNSRSEMNVSTLELGDSALYLCASSLVQYYEQYFGPGTRLTVT.